Given below is one TCR beta chain in context. Adults of Caucasian background living in Nashville, Tennessee made up all donors. This sample was taken from a study of shared clonotypes between healthy human individuals. The data were produced by immunoSEQ multiplex PCR, yet TCRdb's version contains in-frame clones alone and is incomplete. The sample has about 490,000 clones, around four fifths seen once. Sequencing input: PBMCs. The clonotype originates from a woman aged 40-49 years in good health. Some clones in this sample may be carry-over from other donors' samples.

CDR3 in amino acids: CASRRWDRQNTEAFF. In nucleotides, the CDR3 is TGTGCCAGCAGGCGGTGGGACAGACAGAACACTGAAGCTTTCTTT. J is TRBJ1-1 and V is TRBV6-5, with TRBD1 matching 7 bases. The CDR3 runs to 15 residues. CDR1 MNHEY and CDR2 SVGAGI come from the germline V gene. Trimming at V came to 6 bases and at J to 1 base, leaving 8 bases not matched to a gene.